This is a list of T cell receptor beta chains from one sample in a study of blood T cell repertoires in COVID-19. Libraries were prepared by immunoSEQ multiplex PCR; TCRdb keeps only in-frame clonotypes and omits some of them. Of roughly 72,000 clones in the sample, 82% are singletons; the top ten hold roughly 13%. The specimen sequenced was peripheral blood. These receptors were taken from a woman older than 75 with acute or convalescent COVID-19. The CDR3 runs from the conserved cysteine through the conserved F or W. Fields, in order: CDR3 protein, D gene, J gene, V gene. D genes are given only for firm matches.

CASSNWQGRGTEAFF NA TRBJ1-1 TRBV19
CASSIPPSGTKYNEQFF TRBD2 TRBJ2-1 TRBV19
CASSLRASGGETQYF TRBD2 TRBJ2-5 TRBV11-1
CASATGGGGYTF TRBD1 TRBJ1-2 TRBV19
CASSLVLGLAGLYEQYF TRBD2 TRBJ2-7 TRBV11-2
CATRLVDSRGTEAFF NA TRBJ1-1 TRBV6-5
CASSLSGRTDTQYF NA TRBJ2-3 TRBV27
CASSLASLNTEAFF NA TRBJ1-1 TRBV5-1
CASSSGQSSNQPQHF TRBD1 TRBJ1-5 TRBV18
CASSIDREQYEQYF TRBD1 TRBJ2-7 TRBV5-1
CASNARDNNEQFF NA TRBJ2-1 TRBV2
CASSLVSYGYTF NA TRBJ1-2 TRBV5-4
CASSWGSGTGADTQYF TRBD2 TRBJ2-3 TRBV11-3
CASSRGWNTGELFF NA TRBJ2-2 TRBV5-4
CASSLVWGRGYTEAFF NA TRBJ1-1 TRBV7-8
CASSPLAGRETQYF TRBD2 TRBJ2-5 TRBV3-1/TRBV3-2
CASSLGLAGSNNEQFF TRBD2 TRBJ2-1 TRBV5-1
CATRRGYPTDTQYF NA TRBJ2-3 TRBV19
CASSYPESAQPPDTQYF NA TRBJ2-3 TRBV6-2/TRBV6-3
CASKCQGYSYEQYF NA TRBJ2-7 TRBV23-1
CASSSGQTGTGWTDTQYF TRBD1 TRBJ2-3 TRBV5-1
CASSLMGQLKETQYF TRBD1 TRBJ2-5 TRBV11-2
CASSEWGENEQFF NA TRBJ2-1 TRBV9